This TCR beta chain is drawn from a study of cytomegalovirus exposure and HLA in healthy donors. Study-level information: The 95 to 150 validation repertoires used a platform that matched the one used for the 550 to 800 first-cohort repertoires, as a later analysis reported. General study points: A list of about 180 TCR beta chains associated with cytomegalovirus was given. Confirmation was obtained in vitro that a few CMV-associated chains are specific for CMV antigens.

V trimming: 1 base; J trimming: 5 bases; junction bases outside the gene matches: 9. The CDR3 length is 17 residues. CDR1 and CDR2 from the germline V gene are MGHRA and YSYEKL. Worth noting for this clone: What it recognizes is unknown.

The repertoire was sequenced with immunoSEQ multiplex PCR; TCRdb's copy has only in-frame clones and lacks some. This sample has about 64,000 clones, with 92% found just once. The sequence was collected from a woman aged 18-29 years in good health and CMV-seronegative. Sequences were obtained from PBMCs. J is TRBJ1-5 and V is TRBV4-1, with TRBD1 matching over 9 bases. The CDR3 here is CASSQAETGQGYQPQHF. CDR3 sequence (DNA): TGCGCCAGCAGCCAAGCTGAGACCGGACAGGGGTATCAGCCCCAGCATTTT.